These T cell receptor beta chains were read from a single sample in a study of human T cells and chemical hapten exposure. TCRdb passed the RACE reads through MiXCR, listing each CDR3 protein once. Of under 200,000 distinct CDR3 sequences listed, around 15% are singletons. This material consisted of whole blood, taken in connection with sensitization to the hapten diphenylcyclopropenone (DPC). The receptors here all came from a woman in her twenties or thirties with alopecia areata. Some clones in this sample may be carry-over from other donors' samples. Each CDR3 is given without its conserved first and last residue. Each record gives: D gene, V gene, J gene, CDR3 protein. The D gene is left open where the match is weak.

d_gene: NA
v_gene: TRBV20-1
j_gene: TRBJ1-1
CDR3aa: SARHRDGTTEAF

d_gene: NA
v_gene: TRBV24-1
j_gene: TRBJ2-1
CDR3aa: ATGAGINEQF

d_gene: NA
v_gene: TRBV25-1
j_gene: TRBJ1-6
CDR3aa: ASSGGAALPLH

d_gene: NA
v_gene: TRBV18
j_gene: TRBJ2-1
CDR3aa: ASSPPEGPNEQF

d_gene: TRBD2
v_gene: TRBV5-4
j_gene: TRBJ2-2
CDR3aa: ASSLLAGRGTGELF

d_gene: NA
v_gene: TRBV28
j_gene: TRBJ2-4
CDR3aa: ASQGTLAKNIQY

d_gene: TRBD2
v_gene: TRBV7-2
j_gene: TRBJ2-5
CDR3aa: ASSPNPRGGLETQY

d_gene: NA
v_gene: TRBV7-3
j_gene: TRBJ2-6
CDR3aa: ASSSQESGFGANVLT

d_gene: NA
v_gene: TRBV4-3
j_gene: TRBJ2-1
CDR3aa: ASSQAPDWPYNEQF

d_gene: NA
v_gene: TRBV7-2
j_gene: TRBJ2-7
CDR3aa: ASSGYWTYEQY

d_gene: TRBD2
v_gene: TRBV7-2
j_gene: TRBJ2-1
CDR3aa: ASSSRTSGYNEQF

d_gene: NA
v_gene: TRBV20-1
j_gene: TRBJ2-7
CDR3aa: SAREGSDYEQY

d_gene: NA
v_gene: TRBV29-1
j_gene: TRBJ2-7
CDR3aa: SARGSGSEQY

d_gene: NA
v_gene: TRBV10-3
j_gene: TRBJ1-2
CDR3aa: AITPPPGSDNYGYT

d_gene: NA
v_gene: TRBV6-5
j_gene: TRBJ2-1
CDR3aa: ASRLRAYNEQF

d_gene: NA
v_gene: TRBV7-8
j_gene: TRBJ2-2
CDR3aa: ASSLLGQGYTGELF

d_gene: NA
v_gene: TRBV6-6
j_gene: TRBJ1-4
CDR3aa: ASSYGPNEKLF

d_gene: NA
v_gene: TRBV28
j_gene: TRBJ2-3
CDR3aa: ASTGVGTDTQY

d_gene: NA
v_gene: TRBV5-1
j_gene: TRBJ2-2
CDR3aa: ASSWEGSTGELF

d_gene: NA
v_gene: TRBV20-1
j_gene: TRBJ1-1
CDR3aa: SAREPGGNTEAF

d_gene: NA
v_gene: TRBV6-2/TRBV6-3
j_gene: TRBJ1-6
CDR3aa: ASSYPARNSPLH

d_gene: NA
v_gene: TRBV5-1
j_gene: TRBJ2-3
CDR3aa: ASSPGVVSDTQY

d_gene: NA
v_gene: TRBV29-1
j_gene: TRBJ1-2
CDR3aa: SVRSSLYGYT

d_gene: NA
v_gene: TRBV7-9
j_gene: TRBJ2-7
CDR3aa: ASSPAPSDVYEQY

d_gene: NA
v_gene: TRBV7-2
j_gene: TRBJ1-2
CDR3aa: ASSRQRMDVYGYT

d_gene: NA
v_gene: TRBV3-1
j_gene: TRBJ2-1
CDR3aa: ASRGSALEQF

d_gene: TRBD1
v_gene: TRBV20-1
j_gene: TRBJ2-5
CDR3aa: SADTSDRGQETQY

d_gene: TRBD1
v_gene: TRBV10-3
j_gene: TRBJ2-5
CDR3aa: AISARQGLQETQY

d_gene: NA
v_gene: TRBV7-2
j_gene: TRBJ2-5
CDR3aa: ASSLVTGLETQY

d_gene: NA
v_gene: TRBV5-6
j_gene: TRBJ1-6
CDR3aa: ASSLVTGGSSPLH

d_gene: TRBD2
v_gene: TRBV4-3
j_gene: TRBJ2-1
CDR3aa: ASSPPSGIGSYNEQF

d_gene: NA
v_gene: TRBV5-1
j_gene: TRBJ2-5
CDR3aa: ASSQGDRREETQY

d_gene: NA
v_gene: TRBV28
j_gene: TRBJ2-2
CDR3aa: ASSLIAPGLTGELF

d_gene: NA
v_gene: TRBV29-1
j_gene: TRBJ1-1
CDR3aa: SVIGTGTGVGAF

d_gene: TRBD1
v_gene: TRBV10-2
j_gene: TRBJ2-7
CDR3aa: ASRASGQLEQY

d_gene: NA
v_gene: TRBV3-1
j_gene: TRBJ2-7
CDR3aa: ASSQGAANSYEQY

d_gene: NA
v_gene: TRBV27
j_gene: TRBJ1-6
CDR3aa: ASKVVPNSPLH

d_gene: TRBD2
v_gene: TRBV28
j_gene: TRBJ2-1
CDR3aa: ASLREGQYEQF

d_gene: NA
v_gene: TRBV30
j_gene: TRBJ1-1
CDR3aa: AWSSQNTEAF

d_gene: NA
v_gene: TRBV30
j_gene: TRBJ2-4
CDR3aa: AWSGLGMLAKNIQY

d_gene: TRBD2
v_gene: TRBV6-2/TRBV6-3
j_gene: TRBJ2-7
CDR3aa: ASSTVAGGVGSYEQY

d_gene: NA
v_gene: TRBV28
j_gene: TRBJ2-5
CDR3aa: ASSVGQLETQY

d_gene: NA
v_gene: TRBV5-4
j_gene: TRBJ2-3
CDR3aa: ASSLDGSTDTQY

d_gene: TRBD2
v_gene: TRBV7-2
j_gene: TRBJ2-3
CDR3aa: ASSPRLAGALNTQY

d_gene: TRBD1
v_gene: TRBV27
j_gene: TRBJ1-6
CDR3aa: ASSLRGQGASPLH